This TCR beta chain stems from a study of T-cell memory formation after mild COVID-19. Study at large: TCR clusters were mostly confined to one donor each. Whole-study findings and limits: Those CD4+ clones that contracted were mainly in CM and EM (CD8+ ones in EMRA).

Trimming took off 1 base at V and 9 bases at J, with 17 bases between the two ends. The CDR3 is made up of 15 amino acids. The germline gives CDR1 SGHRS, CDR2 YFSETQ. Each CDR3 protein gets one entry after TCRdb re-called the 5' RACE reads with MiXCR. The table includes 57,000 or so distinct CDR3 sequences, approximately 9% detected once. To note about this clonotype: What it binds is unknown. A read error is possible here, since a much larger clone lies one base away.

The receptor comes from a man aged 18 to 29 who had mild COVID-19 (a few samples of this study predate the infection). Cell type and time point are not known. Sequences were obtained from PBMCs or a T cell subset sorted from them (not recorded which). This rearrangement joins TRBV5-1 to TRBJ2-1; TRBD2 might be the D (5 bases). The CDR3 sequence is CASSLPSRGESEQFF. The CDR3 DNA reads TGCGCCAGCAGCTTGCCTAGCCGGGGTGAGAGTGAGCAGTTCTTC. Looking up the rest from reference TRBV5-1 and TRBJ2-1 gives the full variable domain: KAGVTQTPRYLIKTRGQQVTLSCSPISGHRSVSWYQQTPGQGLQFLFEYFSETQRNKGNFPGRFSGRQFSNSRSEMNVSTLELGDSALYLCASSLPSRGESEQFFGPGTRLTVL.